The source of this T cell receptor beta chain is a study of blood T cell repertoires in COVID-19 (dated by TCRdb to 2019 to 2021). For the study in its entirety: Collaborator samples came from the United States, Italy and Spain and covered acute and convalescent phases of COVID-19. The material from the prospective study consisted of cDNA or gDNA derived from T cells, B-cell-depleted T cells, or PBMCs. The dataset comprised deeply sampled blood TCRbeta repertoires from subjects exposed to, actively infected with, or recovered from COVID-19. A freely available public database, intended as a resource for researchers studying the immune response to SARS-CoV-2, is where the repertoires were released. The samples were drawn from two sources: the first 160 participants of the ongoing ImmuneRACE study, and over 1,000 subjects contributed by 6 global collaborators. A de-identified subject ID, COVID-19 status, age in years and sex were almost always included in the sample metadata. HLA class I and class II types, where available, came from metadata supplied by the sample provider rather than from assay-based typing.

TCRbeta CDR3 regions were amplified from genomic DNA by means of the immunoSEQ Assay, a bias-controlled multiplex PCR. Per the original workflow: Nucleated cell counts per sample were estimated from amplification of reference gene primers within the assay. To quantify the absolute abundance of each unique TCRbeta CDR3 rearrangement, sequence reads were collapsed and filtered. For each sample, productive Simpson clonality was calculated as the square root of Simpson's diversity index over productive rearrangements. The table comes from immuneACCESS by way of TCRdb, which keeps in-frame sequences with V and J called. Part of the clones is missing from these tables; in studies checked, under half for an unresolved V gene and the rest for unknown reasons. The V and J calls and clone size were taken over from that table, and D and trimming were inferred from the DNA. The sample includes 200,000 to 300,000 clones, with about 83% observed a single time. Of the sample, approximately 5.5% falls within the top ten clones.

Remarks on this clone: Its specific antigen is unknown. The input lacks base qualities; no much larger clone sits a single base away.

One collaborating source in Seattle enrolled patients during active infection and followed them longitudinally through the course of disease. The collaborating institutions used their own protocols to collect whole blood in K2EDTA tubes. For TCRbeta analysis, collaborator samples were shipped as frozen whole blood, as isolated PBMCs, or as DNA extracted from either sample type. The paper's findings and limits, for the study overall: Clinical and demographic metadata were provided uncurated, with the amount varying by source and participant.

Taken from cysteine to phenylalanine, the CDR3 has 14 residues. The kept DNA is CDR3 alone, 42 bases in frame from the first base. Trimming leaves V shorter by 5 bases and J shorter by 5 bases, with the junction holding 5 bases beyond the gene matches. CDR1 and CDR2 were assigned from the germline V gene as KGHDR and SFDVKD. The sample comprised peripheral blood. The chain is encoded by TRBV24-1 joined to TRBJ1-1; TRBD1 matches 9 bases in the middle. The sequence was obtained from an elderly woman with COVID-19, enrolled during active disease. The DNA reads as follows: TGTGCCACCAGTGGCGGGACAGGGAGGACTGAAGCTTTCTTT. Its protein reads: CATSGGTGRTEAFF.